This T cell receptor beta chain was found in a study of OX40 agonist ivuxolimab in advanced cancers. In the study overall: Three partial responders included one hepatocellular carcinoma patient and two cutaneous melanoma patients.

This clone was detected only once. This CDR3 is built from 16 residues. Germline V CDR1 and CDR2: SGHRS, YFSETQ. V lost 7 bases and J 8 bases, leaving 22 bases between the germline ends. Sequenced by immunoSEQ multiplex PCR; TCRdb stores in-frame clones only, minus some. The sample lists under 100,000 clones, 85% to 90% occurring once. The sequencing here drew on CD4+ or CD8+ T cells sorted from blood, taken in a trial of the OX40 agonist ivuxolimab. This receptor was taken from an adult with an advanced solid tumor such as melanoma, head and neck, liver or kidney cancer. The gene calls are TRBV5-1 and TRBJ1-6; TRBD1 might be the D (6 bases). The CDR3 nucleotides read TGCGCCAGCGGCCCCAATCCTGGACAGTGGGATTCACCCCTCCACTTT. Amino acid sequence: CASGPNPGQWDSPLHF.